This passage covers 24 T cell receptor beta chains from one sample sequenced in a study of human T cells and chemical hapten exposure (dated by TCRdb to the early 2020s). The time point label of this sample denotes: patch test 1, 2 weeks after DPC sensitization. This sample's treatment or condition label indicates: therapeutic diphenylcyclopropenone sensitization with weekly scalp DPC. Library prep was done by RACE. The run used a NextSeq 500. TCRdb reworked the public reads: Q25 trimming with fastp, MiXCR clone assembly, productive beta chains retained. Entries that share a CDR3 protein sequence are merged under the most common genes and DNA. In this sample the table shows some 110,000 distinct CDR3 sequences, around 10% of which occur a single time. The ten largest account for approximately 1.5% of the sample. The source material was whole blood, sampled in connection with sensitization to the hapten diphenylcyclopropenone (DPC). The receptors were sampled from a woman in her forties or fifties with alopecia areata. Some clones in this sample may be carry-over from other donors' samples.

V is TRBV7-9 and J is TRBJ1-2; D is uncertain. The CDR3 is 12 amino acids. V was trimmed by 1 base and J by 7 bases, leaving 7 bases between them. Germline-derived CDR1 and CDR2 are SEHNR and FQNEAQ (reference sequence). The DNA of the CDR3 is TGTGCCAGCAGCTTAGGGCAGTTTGGCTACACCTTC. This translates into CASSLGQFGYTF.

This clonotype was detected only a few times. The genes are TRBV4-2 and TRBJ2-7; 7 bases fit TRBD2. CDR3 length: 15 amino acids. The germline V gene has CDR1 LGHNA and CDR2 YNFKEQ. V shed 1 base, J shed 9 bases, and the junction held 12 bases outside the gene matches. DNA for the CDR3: TGTGCCAGCAGCCAAGGAGAGGGGAGGGCCGTAGGGCAGTACTTC. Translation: CASSQGEGRAVGQYF.

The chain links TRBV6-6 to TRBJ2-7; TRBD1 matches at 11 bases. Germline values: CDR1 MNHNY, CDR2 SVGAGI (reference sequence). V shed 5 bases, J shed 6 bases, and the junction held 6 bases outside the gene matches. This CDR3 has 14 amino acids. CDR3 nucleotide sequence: TGTGCCAGCAGTCCGGGACAGGGGGTGTTCGAGCAGTACTTC. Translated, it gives CASSPGQGVFEQYF.

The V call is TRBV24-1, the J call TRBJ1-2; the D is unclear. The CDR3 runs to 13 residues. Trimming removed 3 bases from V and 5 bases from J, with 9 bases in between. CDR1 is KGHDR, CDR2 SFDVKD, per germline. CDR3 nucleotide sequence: TGTGCCACCAGTGATATCGCGGGTTATGGCTACACCTTC. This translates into CATSDIAGYGYTF.

The CDR3 here is CASSQERRLVATDTQYF. The CDR3 DNA reads TGCGCCAGCAGCCAGGAACGTCGGCTAGTGGCCACAGATACGCAGTATTTT. This chain links TRBV4-1 with TRBJ2-3; D unclear. CDR3 size: 17 residues. Germline CDR1 is MGHRA and CDR2 is YSYEKL. The germline V and J ends were trimmed by 3 bases and 2 bases, with 18 bases remaining between them.

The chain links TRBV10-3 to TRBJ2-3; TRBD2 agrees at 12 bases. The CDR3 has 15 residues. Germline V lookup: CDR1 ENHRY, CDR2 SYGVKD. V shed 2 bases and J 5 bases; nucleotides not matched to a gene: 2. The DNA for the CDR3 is TGTGCCATCAGTGAGACTAGCGGGGGGAAAGATACGCAGTATTTT. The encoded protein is CAISETSGGKDTQYF.

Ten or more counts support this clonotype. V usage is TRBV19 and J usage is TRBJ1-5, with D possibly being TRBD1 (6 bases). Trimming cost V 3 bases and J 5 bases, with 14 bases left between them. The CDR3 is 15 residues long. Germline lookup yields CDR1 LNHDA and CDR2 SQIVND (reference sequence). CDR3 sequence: CASSILNRDDQPQHF. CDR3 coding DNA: TGTGCCAGTAGTATTTTAAACAGGGACGATCAGCCCCAGCATTTT.

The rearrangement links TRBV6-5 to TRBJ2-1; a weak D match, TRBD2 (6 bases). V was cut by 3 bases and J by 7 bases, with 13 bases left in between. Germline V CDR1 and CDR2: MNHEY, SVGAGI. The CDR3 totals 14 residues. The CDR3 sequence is CASSYGRSGNEQFF. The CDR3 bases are TGTGCCAGCAGTTATGGGAGGTCGGGGAATGAGCAGTTCTTC.

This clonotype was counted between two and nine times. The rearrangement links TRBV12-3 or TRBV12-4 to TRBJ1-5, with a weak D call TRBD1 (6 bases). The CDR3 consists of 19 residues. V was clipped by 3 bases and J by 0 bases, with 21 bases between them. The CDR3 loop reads CASSFLGSGVRFSNQPQHF. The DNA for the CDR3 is TGTGCCAGCAGTTTTCTTGGGTCAGGGGTCAGATTTAGCAATCAGCCCCAGCATTTT.

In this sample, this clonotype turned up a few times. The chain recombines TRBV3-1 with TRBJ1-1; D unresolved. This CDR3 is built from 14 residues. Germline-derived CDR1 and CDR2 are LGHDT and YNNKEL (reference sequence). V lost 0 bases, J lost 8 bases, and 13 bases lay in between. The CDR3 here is CASSQDTGRNEAFF. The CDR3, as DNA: TGTGCCAGCAGCCAAGATACGGGGAGGAACGAAGCTTTCTTT.

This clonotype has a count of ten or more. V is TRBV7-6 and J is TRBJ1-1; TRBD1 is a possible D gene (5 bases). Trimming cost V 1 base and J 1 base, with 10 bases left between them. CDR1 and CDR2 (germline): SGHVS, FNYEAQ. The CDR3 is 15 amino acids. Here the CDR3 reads CASSLVRDGNTEAFF. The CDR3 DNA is TGTGCCAGCAGCTTAGTCAGGGACGGGAACACTGAAGCTTTCTTT.

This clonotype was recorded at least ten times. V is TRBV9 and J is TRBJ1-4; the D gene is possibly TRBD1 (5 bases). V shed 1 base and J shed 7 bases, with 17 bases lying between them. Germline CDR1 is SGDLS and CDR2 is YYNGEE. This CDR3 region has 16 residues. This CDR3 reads CASSVTPKGRGEKLFF. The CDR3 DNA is TGTGCCAGCAGCGTAACCCCGAAGGGTAGGGGTGAAAAACTGTTTTTT.

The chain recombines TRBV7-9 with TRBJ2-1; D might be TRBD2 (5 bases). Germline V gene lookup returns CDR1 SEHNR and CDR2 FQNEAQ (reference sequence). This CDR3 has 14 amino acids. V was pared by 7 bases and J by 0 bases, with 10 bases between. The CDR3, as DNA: TGTGCCAGCACCGGACTTCTCTCCTACAATGAGCAGTTCTTC. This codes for CASTGLLSYNEQFF.

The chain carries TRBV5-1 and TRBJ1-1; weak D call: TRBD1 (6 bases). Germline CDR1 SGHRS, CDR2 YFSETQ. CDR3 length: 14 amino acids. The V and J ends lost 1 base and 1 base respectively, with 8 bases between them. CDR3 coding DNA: TGCGCCAGCAGCTTGAACAGGGCGAACACTGAAGCTTTCTTT. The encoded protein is CASSLNRANTEAFF.

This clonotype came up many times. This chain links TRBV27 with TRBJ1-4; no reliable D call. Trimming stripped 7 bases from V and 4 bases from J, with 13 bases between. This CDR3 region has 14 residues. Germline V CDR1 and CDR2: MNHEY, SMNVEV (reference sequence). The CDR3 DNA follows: TGTGCCAGCAAACCCGGAACAAGTAATGAAAAACTGTTTTTT. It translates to CASKPGTSNEKLFF.

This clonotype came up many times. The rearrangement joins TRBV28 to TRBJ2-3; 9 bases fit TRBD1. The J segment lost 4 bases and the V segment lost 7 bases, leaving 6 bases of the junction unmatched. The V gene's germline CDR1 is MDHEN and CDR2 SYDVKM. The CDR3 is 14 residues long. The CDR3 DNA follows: TGTGCCAGCACTCCGGGACAGGGCCCAGATACGCAGTATTTT. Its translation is CASTPGQGPDTQYF.

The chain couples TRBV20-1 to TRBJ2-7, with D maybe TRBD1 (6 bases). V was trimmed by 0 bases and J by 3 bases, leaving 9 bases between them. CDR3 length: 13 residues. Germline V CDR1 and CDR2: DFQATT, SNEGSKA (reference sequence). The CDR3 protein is CSARDPGDYEQYF. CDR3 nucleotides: TGCAGTGCTAGAGACCCAGGGGACTACGAGCAGTACTTC.

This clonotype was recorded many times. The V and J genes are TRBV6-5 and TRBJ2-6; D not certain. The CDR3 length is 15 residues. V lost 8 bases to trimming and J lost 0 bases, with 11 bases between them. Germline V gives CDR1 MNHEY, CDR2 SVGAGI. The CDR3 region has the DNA TGTGCCAGCGCGGTTGAGAGCTCTGGGGCCAACGTCCTGACTTTC. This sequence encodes CASAVESSGANVLTF.

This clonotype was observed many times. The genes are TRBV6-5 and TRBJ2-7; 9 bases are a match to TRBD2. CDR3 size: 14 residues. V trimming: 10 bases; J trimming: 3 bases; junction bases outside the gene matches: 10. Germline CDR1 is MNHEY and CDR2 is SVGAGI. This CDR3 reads CATRASGVSYEQYF. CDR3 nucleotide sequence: TGTGCCACCAGGGCTAGCGGGGTAAGCTACGAGCAGTACTTC.

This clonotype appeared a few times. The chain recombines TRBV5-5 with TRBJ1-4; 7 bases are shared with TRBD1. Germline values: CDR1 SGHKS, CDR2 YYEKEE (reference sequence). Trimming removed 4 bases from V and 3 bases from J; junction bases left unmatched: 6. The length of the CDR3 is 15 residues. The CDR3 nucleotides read TGTGCCAGCAGCACAGGGGCCGCGGCTAATGAAAAACTGTTTTTT. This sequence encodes CASSTGAAANEKLFF.

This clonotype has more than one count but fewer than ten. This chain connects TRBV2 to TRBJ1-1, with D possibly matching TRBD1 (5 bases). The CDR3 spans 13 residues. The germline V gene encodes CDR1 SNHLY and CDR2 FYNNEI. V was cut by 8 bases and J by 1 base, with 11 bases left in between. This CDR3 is CASRTTANTEAFF. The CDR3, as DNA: TGTGCCAGCCGGACGACAGCGAACACTGAAGCTTTCTTT. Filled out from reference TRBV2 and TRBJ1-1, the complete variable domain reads EPEVTQTPSHQVTQMGQEVILRCVPISNHLYFYWYRQILGQKVEFLVSFYNNEISEKSEIFDDQFSVERPDGSNFTLKIRSTKLEDSAMYFCASRTTANTEAFFGQGTRLTVV.

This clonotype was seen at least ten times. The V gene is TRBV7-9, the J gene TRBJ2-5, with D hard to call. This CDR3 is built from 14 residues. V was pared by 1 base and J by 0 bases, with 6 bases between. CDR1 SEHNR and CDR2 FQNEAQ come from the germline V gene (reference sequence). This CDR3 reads CASSLDGDQETQYF. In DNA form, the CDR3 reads TGTGCCAGCAGCTTAGACGGAGACCAAGAGACCCAGTACTTC.

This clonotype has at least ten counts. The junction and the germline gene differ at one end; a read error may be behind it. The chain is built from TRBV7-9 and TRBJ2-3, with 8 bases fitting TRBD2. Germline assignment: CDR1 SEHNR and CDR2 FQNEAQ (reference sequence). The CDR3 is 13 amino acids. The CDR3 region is CASSVAGPDTQYF. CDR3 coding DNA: TGTGCCAGCAGCGTAGCGGGACCAGATACGCAGTATTTT.

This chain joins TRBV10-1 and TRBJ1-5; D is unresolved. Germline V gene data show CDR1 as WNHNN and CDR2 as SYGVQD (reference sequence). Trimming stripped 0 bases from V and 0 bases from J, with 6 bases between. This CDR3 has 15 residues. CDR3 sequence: CASSESSLSNQPQHF. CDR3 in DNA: TGCGCCAGCAGTGAGTCGTCTCTTAGCAATCAGCCCCAGCATTTT.